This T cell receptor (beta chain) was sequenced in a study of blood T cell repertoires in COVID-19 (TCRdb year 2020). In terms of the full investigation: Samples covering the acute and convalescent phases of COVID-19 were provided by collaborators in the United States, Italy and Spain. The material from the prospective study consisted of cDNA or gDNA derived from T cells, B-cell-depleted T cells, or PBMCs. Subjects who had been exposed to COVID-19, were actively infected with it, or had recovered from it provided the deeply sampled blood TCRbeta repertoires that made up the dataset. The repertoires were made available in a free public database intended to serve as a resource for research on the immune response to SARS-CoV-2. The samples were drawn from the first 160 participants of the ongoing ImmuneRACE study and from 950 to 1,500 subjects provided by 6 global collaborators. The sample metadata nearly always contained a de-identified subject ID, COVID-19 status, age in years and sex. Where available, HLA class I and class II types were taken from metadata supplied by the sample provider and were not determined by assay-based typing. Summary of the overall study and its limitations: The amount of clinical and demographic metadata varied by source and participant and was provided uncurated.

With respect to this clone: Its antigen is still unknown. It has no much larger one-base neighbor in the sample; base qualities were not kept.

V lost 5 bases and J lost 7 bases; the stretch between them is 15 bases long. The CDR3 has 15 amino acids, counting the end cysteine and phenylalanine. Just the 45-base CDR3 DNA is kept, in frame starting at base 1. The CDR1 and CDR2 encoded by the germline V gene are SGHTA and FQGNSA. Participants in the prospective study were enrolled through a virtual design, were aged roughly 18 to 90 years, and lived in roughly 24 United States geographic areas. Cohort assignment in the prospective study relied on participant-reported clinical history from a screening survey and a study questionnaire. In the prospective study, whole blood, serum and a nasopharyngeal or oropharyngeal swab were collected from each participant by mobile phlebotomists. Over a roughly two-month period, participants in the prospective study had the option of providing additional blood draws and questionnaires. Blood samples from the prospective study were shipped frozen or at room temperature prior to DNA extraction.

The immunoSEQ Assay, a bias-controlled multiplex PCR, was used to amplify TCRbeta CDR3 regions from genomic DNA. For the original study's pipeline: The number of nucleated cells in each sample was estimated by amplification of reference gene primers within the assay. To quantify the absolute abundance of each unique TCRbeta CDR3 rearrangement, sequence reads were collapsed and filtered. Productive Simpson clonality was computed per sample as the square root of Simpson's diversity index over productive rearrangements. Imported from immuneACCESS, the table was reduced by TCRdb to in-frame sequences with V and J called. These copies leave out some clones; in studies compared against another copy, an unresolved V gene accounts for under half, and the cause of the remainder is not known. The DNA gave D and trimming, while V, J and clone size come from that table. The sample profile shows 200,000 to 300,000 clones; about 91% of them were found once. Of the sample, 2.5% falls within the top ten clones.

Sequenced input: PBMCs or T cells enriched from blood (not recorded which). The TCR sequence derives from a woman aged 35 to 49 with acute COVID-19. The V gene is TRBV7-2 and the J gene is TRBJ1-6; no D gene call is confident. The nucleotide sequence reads TGTGCCAGCAGCCTTGCGCCTGCCCAAAATTCACCCCTCCACTTT. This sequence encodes CASSLAPAQNSPLHF.